This record concerns one T cell receptor beta chain sequence. What this receptor recognizes is not known. It has no much larger one-base neighbor in the sample; base qualities were not kept. From the cysteine through the phenylalanine, the CDR3 covers 13 amino acids. The entry retains the CDR3 DNA only, 39 bases that are in frame from base 1. V was cut back by 0 bases and J by 8 bases, leaving a gap of 11 bases between them. CDR1 and CDR2 were assigned from the germline V gene as SGDLS and YYNGEE. These data come from a study of T cell clonotyping in hematopoietic cell transplantation (dated by TCRdb to about 2021). Concerning the study at large: Recipient samples taken before transplant were collected after cytoreduction. A total of more than 110 blood samples were gathered in the study from under 40 consecutive transplant recipients along with their related donors. Recruitment of patients was conducted between late 2015 and January 2017, and follow-up was continued until late 2020 or death.

The paper's findings and limits, for the study overall: Broader posttransplant TCR repertoire diversity was predicted by donor and pretransplant recipient Inverse Simpson Index values. Recipient repertoires showed only a small fraction of overlap with donor repertoires, and over 97% appeared de novo at the given depth. The sample size was limited and the cells went unsorted, which meant the CD4 and CD8 repertoire contributions could not be told apart. After transplant, TCR diversity in recipients dropped, and pathologically expanded clonotypes increased progressively from day 30 to day 180.

The immunoSEQ assay, a bias-controlled multiplex PCR using V- and J-specific primers, was used to amplify TCR beta CDR3 regions from genomic DNA. A proprietary barcode and Illumina adapter sequences were added to the CDR3 amplicons in a second PCR step. An Illumina MiSeq instrument was used for sequencing of the CDR3 libraries. Per the original workflow: immunoSEQ Analyzer 3.0 was used for export and quality control, with R Bioconductor and Immunarch used for downstream analyses. Repertoire metrics were calculated using only productive rearrangements within the normalized downsampled data set. Pathologically expanded clonotypes were defined as those larger than 5 templates in the normalized cohort. Repertoire diversity was measured with the Inverse Simpson Index. To capture all clonotypes, CMV-specificity analyses were performed on the non-normalized data set. The table was pulled from immuneACCESS by TCRdb, which kept in-frame rearrangements only. Such tables lose some clones; where checked, under half of the loss comes from unresolved V genes, and the rest has no known cause. D and trimming come from the DNA, and the V and J calls and clone size come from that table. The sample table holds about 41,000 clones, of which approximately 82% were seen once. Roughly 5.5% of the sample is taken by the ten largest.

The time point label, read with the paper, signifies: recipient sample about 28 days before transplant, after cytoreduction. Blood from recipients was drawn about 28 days before transplant and again at days 30, 100 and 180 after transplant. Nuclei Lysis Solution was used to extract genomic DNA from fresh or cryopreserved unfractionated peripheral blood mononuclear cells. The V and J segments used are TRBV9 and TRBJ1-2, with the D gene too uncertain to name. This TCR derives from a man in his sixties with myelodysplastic syndrome. Some clones in this sample may be carry-over from other donors' samples. Sequenced here: peripheral blood mononuclear cells, sampled before stem cell transplant. The bases read TGTGCCAGCAGCGTAGGGGCGCTCGGGGGCTACACCTTC. Its protein reads: CASSVGALGGYTF.